The 8 T cell receptor beta chains listed next were all sequenced from one sample in a study of CD8 T cells in ankylosing spondylitis. General study findings and limits: Apparently characteristic of ankylosing spondylitis blood was a TCR beta motif (eight highly homologous variants).

TCRdb re-called the 5' RACE reads through MiXCR, storing one row per CDR3 protein. The data contain fewer than 550,000 distinct CDR3 sequences, roughly 5% of them singletons. No antigens are known for them. The material sequenced was blood, either unsorted or a sorted T cell fraction (not recorded which). Receptors were obtained from a male donor with ankylosing spondylitis.

This clonotype has ten or more counts. V and J are TRBV7-9 and TRBJ2-7; possibly TRBD1 or TRBD2 for D (6 bases each). The CDR3 consists of 14 residues. Between the trimmed V and J ends, which lost 6 bases and 3 bases, there was a span of 15 bases. Germline V lookup: CDR1 SEHNR, CDR2 FQNEAQ (reference sequence). DNA of the CDR3: TGTGCCAGCAGAGCCTCCGGGGGCGACTACGAGCAGTACTTC. It codes for CASRASGGDYEQYF. Drawing the rest from reference TRBV7-9 and TRBJ2-7, the complete variable domain is DTGVSQNPRHKITKRGQNVTFRCDPISEHNRLYWYRQTLGQGPEFLTYFQNEAQLEKSRLLSDRFSAERPKGSFSTLEIQRTEQGDSAMYLCASRASGGDYEQYFGPGTRLTVT.

This clonotype was counted at least ten times. The V and J genes are TRBV5-1 and TRBJ1-5; 8 bases are shared with TRBD1. The germline gives CDR1 SGHRS, CDR2 YFSETQ. This CDR3 has 16 residues. The J segment lost 1 base and the V segment lost 0 bases, leaving 3 bases of the junction unmatched. CDR3 coding DNA: TGCGCCAGCAGCTTGGGGACAGGGATAAGCAATCAGCCCCAGCATTTT. It translates to CASSLGTGISNQPQHF.

This clonotype was recorded many times. This rearrangement joins TRBV4-3 to TRBJ1-6; TRBD1 might be the D (6 bases). Germline V CDR1 and CDR2: LGHNA, YSLEER. The CDR3 length is 15 residues. With 0 bases removed from V and 8 bases from J, the gap between germline ends came to 11 bases. CDR3 residues: CASSQEGQSYSPLHF. The CDR3 bases are TGCGCCAGCAGCCAAGAAGGACAGTCTTATTCACCCCTCCACTTT.

At least ten counts were recorded for this clonotype. The chain uses TRBV4-3 and TRBJ1-4; no clear D. Trimming left V 4 bases short and J 4 bases short, with 13 bases between. This CDR3 contains 15 residues. Germline V gene sequence: CDR1 LGHNA, CDR2 YSLEER. The CDR3 DNA reads TGCGCCAGCAGCCGGGAACACTCCAATAATGAAAAACTGTTTTTT. It translates to CASSREHSNNEKLFF.

This clonotype was seen at least ten times. The J gene is TRBJ2-5, the V gene TRBV28; TRBD2 aligns across 13 bases. With 8 bases clipped from V and 5 bases from J, the junction kept 5 bases outside the gene matches. The CDR3 loop spans 14 amino acids. Germline V gene sequence: CDR1 MDHEN, CDR2 SYDVKM. The DNA for the CDR3 is TGTGCCAGCCTGACTAGCGGGGGGAGGGAGACCCAGTACTTC. Its protein is CASLTSGGRETQYF. Full variable domain (rest looked up from reference TRBV28 and TRBJ2-5): DVKVTQSSRYLVKRTGEKVFLECVQDMDHENMFWYRQDPGLGLRLIYFSYDVKMKEKGDIPEGYSVSREKKERFSLILESASTNQTSMYLCASLTSGGRETQYFGPGTRLLVL.

The CDR3 sequence is CASSKRQGAGAVLADEQYF. CDR3 DNA: TGTGCCAGCAGCAAACGTCAAGGCGCAGGGGCGGTGCTAGCGGACGAGCAGTACTTC. This chain uses TRBV21-1 with TRBJ2-7; the table calls TRBD2, which could not be checked here. TRBV21-1 is marked as a pseudogene. The CDR3 is 19 residues long.

This clonotype was seen more than once but under ten times. The rearrangement links TRBV4-3 to TRBJ2-2; 7 bases fit TRBD1. Trimming took 3 bases from V and 5 from J; bases not matched to a gene: 9. Germline V gene lookup returns CDR1 LGHNA and CDR2 YSLEER. This CDR3 is built from 16 residues. The CDR3 region has the DNA TGCGCCAGCAGCCAGGAGTATTTGACAGGGACCGGGGAGCTGTTTTTT. Its protein product is CASSQEYLTGTGELFF.

In this sample, this clonotype turned up many times. The chain carries TRBV7-9 and TRBJ2-2, with D tentatively TRBD1 (6 bases). V was cut by 4 bases and J by 7 bases, with 13 bases left in between. The CDR3 is 14 residues long. Germline CDR1 is SEHNR and CDR2 is FQNEAQ (reference sequence). CDR3 loop: CASSYTGYSGELFF. CDR3 DNA sequence: TGTGCCAGCAGCTATACAGGGTACAGCGGGGAGCTGTTTTTT.